This TCR beta chain is drawn from a study of PD-1 blockade in classical Hodgkin lymphoma. Stated time point: cycle 4 day 1 (C4D1), after 5 to 7 weeks of nivolumab. Each patient relapsed following autologous stem cell transplantation, and prior brentuximab vedotin exposure differed. Clones were read by immunoSEQ multiplex PCR, and TCRdb kept only the in-frame ones, dropping some. The sample lists approximately 20,000 clones; around 82% were seen once. Study-wide points: By C4D1, CD4+ diversity increased significantly, especially in complete responders. Patients who initiated nivolumab within 1 year of ASCT were excluded.

Trimming took off 2 bases at V and 4 bases at J, with 11 bases between the two ends. CDR1 and CDR2 from the germline V gene are MDHEN and SYDVKM. CDR3 length: 14 residues. Concerning this clone itself: Its antigen is unknown.

The sample in question was peripheral blood mononuclear cells (PBMCs), obtained before the fourth cycle of nivolumab. The TCR originated in a human donor with classical Hodgkin lymphoma. The chain couples TRBV28 to TRBJ1-1; the D gene is possibly TRBD1 (5 bases). CDR3 region: CASSLRGGVTEAFF. CDR3 sequence (DNA): TGTGCCAGCAGTTTACGTGGGGGGGTCACTGAAGCTTTCTTT.